The TCR beta chain described here comes from a study of shared clonotypes between healthy human individuals. Repertoires were generated with immunoSEQ multiplex PCR, while TCRdb's copy carries only in-frame clones and drops some. The sample has 2,500,000 or so clones; roughly 90% are singletons. Whole-study results and caveats: Sample collection involved blood only; tissue repertoires are likely different. The four-donor shared clonotypes exceeded non-shared clonotypes in generation probability, with non-shared ones scoring lower.

About this clone itself: Antigen: not known.

Germline values: CDR1 SGHAT, CDR2 FQNNGV. The CDR3 sequence is 14 residues long. Trimming took 2 bases from V and 6 from J; bases not matched to a gene: 5. The sequenced sample consisted of naive CD4+ T cells from PBMCs. Subset of the sample: CD45RA+ positively selected. V gene TRBV11-2 combines with J gene TRBJ2-3; 7 nucleotides align to TRBD2. This TCR was sampled from a man younger than 30 in good health. Some clones in this sample may be carry-over from other donors' samples. As DNA, the CDR3 is TGTGCCAGCAGCTTAATGGCGGGAGCGGATACGCAGTATTTT. It encodes CASSLMAGADTQYF.